This T cell receptor beta chain derives from a study of long-term antiretroviral therapy in people with HIV. Germline trimming cut 2 bases from V and 5 bases from J; bases unmatched to any gene: 17. The length of the CDR3 is 19 residues. CDR1 is MNHEY, CDR2 SMNVEV, per germline (reference sequence). The libraries were made with immunoSEQ v3.0 at survey level. The protocol was immunoSEQ multiplex PCR, while the TCRdb copy is restricted to in-frame clones and leaves out a portion. In the table there are tens of thousands of clones, roughly 87% of which are singletons. Per donor, a minimum of one pre-ART and a minimum of two post-ART PBMC samples were available.

The chain uses TRBV27 and TRBJ2-2; 7 nucleotides line up with TRBD2. This TCR derives from a man in his fifties with HIV. The material was unsorted PBMCs, obtained 2 years after starting antiretroviral therapy. This chain's CDR3 is CASSLISSVGGPKTGELFF. CDR3 bases: TGTGCCAGCAGTTTAATCTCTTCAGTGGGAGGGCCAAAAACCGGGGAGCTGTTTTTT.